This T cell receptor (beta chain) derives from a study of beta chain features in type 1 diabetes. Findings and caveats of the study: Patients' naive, central memory and Treg TCRB repertoires seemed closer to one another than those of healthy donors. When Type 1 diabetes patients were examined, their TCRB CDR3s proved moderately but significantly shorter in all four CD4+ subsets.

Germline values: CDR1 LGHNA, CDR2 YSLEER. This CDR3 has 16 residues. Losses at the gene ends were 0 bases for V and 7 bases for J; bases not matched to a gene: 10. This clone was counted a few times. Its matching antigen is unknown. cDNA synthesis used the whole RNA isolate, giving expressed TCRB sequences. Here immunoSEQ multiplex PCR was the method, and the copy in TCRdb shows in-frame clones only, minus some. The profile shows over 150,000 clones, around a tenth of them singletons. This receptor was taken from a man aged 25-45 years with type 1 diabetes. Specimen: central memory CD4+ T cells from blood. The rearrangement links TRBV4-3 to TRBJ2-7, with 9 bases identical to TRBD2. The CDR3 DNA follows: TGCGCCAGCAGCCAAGATTATGCGGGAGGGCCGCGGGAGCAGTACTTC. Protein product: CASSQDYAGGPREQYF.